This is a list of T cell receptor beta chains from one sample in a study of T cell clusters in autoimmune cytopenias. TCRdb reprocessed the multiplex PCR reads and stores each CDR3 protein as one record, lacking DNA. This table holds around 7,100 distinct CDR3 sequences. A further study also used this sample, focusing on T cell repertoires in aging, cancer and after chemotherapy.

The sequenced material came from peripheral blood. The source is a human donor in good health. CDR3s include the opening cysteine and the closing phenylalanine or tryptophan.

>TRBJ1-5|TRBV13
CASSLNGRGNQPQHF
>TRBJ1-4|TRBV12-3/TRBV12-4
CASTMTGWGEKLFF
>TRBJ2-1|TRBV30
CAWSVRTGGINEQFF
>TRBJ1-6|TRBV6-5
CASSSRDGRSPLHF
>TRBJ2-1|TRBV18
CASSPLTGTSDHNEQFF
>TRBJ2-3|TRBV19
CASSIDAGWDSTDTQYF
>TRBJ2-7|TRBV4-2
CASSRTPYEQYF
>TRBJ2-5|TRBV5-5
CASSRWGARETQYF
>TRBJ2-4|TRBV29-1
CSVGRASLAKNIQYF
>TRBJ2-3|TRBV5-6
CASGRQGPAVTDTQYF
>TRBJ2-7|TRBV27
CASSRYRDPPYEQYF
>TRBJ2-2|TRBV5-1
CASSLAQAPANTGELFF